The 22 T cell receptor beta chains presented below share a single source sample, sequenced in a study of cytomegalovirus exposure and HLA in healthy donors. The PCR used 60 Vbeta and 13 Jbeta primers. The assay was immunoSEQ multiplex PCR, and TCRdb's table has in-frame clones only and misses some. The table has some 120,000 clones, 65% to 80% seen once. The sequenced sample consisted of PBMCs. The receptor source for this set is a woman aged 35 to 49 in good health and CMV-seropositive.

V gene TRBV6-5 combines with J gene TRBJ1-1, with TRBD1 identical over 10 bases. The trim removed 1 base at V and 8 bases at J, leaving 4 bases unmatched. The length of the CDR3 is 14 residues. The germline gives CDR1 MNHEY, CDR2 SVGAGI. The CDR3 region is CASSYLGQGGEAFF. CDR3 nucleotide sequence: TGTGCCAGCAGTTACTTAGGACAGGGGGGGGAAGCTTTCTTT.

The CDR3 loop is CASSELGDTATWEQYF. CDR3 DNA sequence: TGTGCCAGCAGTGAATTGGGGGACACTGCAACTTGGGAGCAGTACTTC. This rearrangement joins TRBV6-1 to TRBJ2-7; the D gene is possibly TRBD1 (6 bases). The V gene lost 2 bases and the J gene lost 7 bases, with 21 bases spanning the gap. Germline CDR1 reads MNHNS; CDR2 reads SASEGT. This CDR3 is 16 amino acids long.

The chain has TRBV7-2 and TRBJ1-3, with D possibly being TRBD1 (5 bases). In germline, CDR1 is SGHTA, CDR2 FQGNSA. Deletions cut 7 bases from V and 4 bases from J, with 11 bases between. The CDR3 consists of 13 residues. CDR3 coding DNA: TGTGCCAGCAAGGGGCGAAGCGGAAACACCATATATTTT. Amino acid sequence: CASKGRSGNTIYF. The full variable domain, its missing parts supplied by reference TRBV7-2 and TRBJ1-3, is GAGVSQSPSNKVTEKGKDVELRCDPISGHTALYWYRQSLGQGLEFLIYFQGNSAPDKSGLPSDRFSAERTGGSVSTLTIQRTQQEDSAVYLCASKGRSGNTIYFGEGSWLTVV.

The chain links TRBV5-4 to TRBJ2-2; no clear D. The ends were cut back, 0 bases at V and 0 bases at J, with 6 bases in the middle. Germline V gene lookup returns CDR1 SGHNT and CDR2 YYREEE (reference sequence). This CDR3 is built from 15 residues. CDR3 nucleotide sequence: TGTGCCAGCAGCTTGGGGTCAGCGAACACCGGGGAGCTGTTTTTT. Its protein product is CASSLGSANTGELFF.

This rearrangement joins TRBV7-2 to TRBJ2-3; 11 nucleotides agree with TRBD2. Germline V gives CDR1 SGHTA, CDR2 FQGNSA. The junction had 3 bases not matched to a gene; V was cut back by 4 bases and J by 0 bases. CDR3 length equals 16 residues. This CDR3 reads CASSYRTSGSTDTQYF. CDR3 DNA sequence: TGTGCCAGCAGCTATCGGACTAGCGGGAGCACAGATACGCAGTATTTT.

This clone appeared a single time. The chain is built from TRBV4-2 and TRBJ2-3, with 9 bases identical to TRBD2. The V segment lost 6 bases and the J segment 5 bases; nucleotides outside the gene matches: 6. Per the germline V gene, CDR1 is LGHNA and CDR2 is YNFKEQ. There are 14 residues in the CDR3. CDR3 sequence: CASRPGLAKDTQYF. CDR3 sequence (DNA): TGTGCCAGCAGACCGGGACTAGCAAAAGATACGCAGTATTTT.

The rearrangement links TRBV27 to TRBJ1-5; weak D call: TRBD1 (5 bases). The length of the CDR3 is 16 residues. Germline V gives CDR1 MNHEY, CDR2 SMNVEV (reference sequence). Deletions cut 8 bases from V and 5 bases from J, with 22 bases between. The CDR3 loop reads CASGFNERGSYQPQHF. The CDR3 coding sequence is TGTGCCAGCGGCTTCAACGAACGGGGGTCGTATCAGCCCCAGCATTTT.

The chain joins TRBV6-5 to TRBJ2-1; 7 positions agree with TRBD2. The CDR3 is 15 residues long. Losses at the gene ends were 4 bases for V and 6 bases for J; bases not matched to a gene: 9. The germline V gene has CDR1 MNHEY and CDR2 SVGAGI. DNA of the CDR3: TGTGCCAGCAGTTTAGGGACGGGAGGAAGCAATGAGCAGTTCTTC. Translation gives CASSLGTGGSNEQFF.

This chain links TRBV9 with TRBJ2-3; possibly TRBD1 for D (5 bases). Germline CDR1 is SGDLS and CDR2 is YYNGEE. Trimming pared 4 bases from V and 0 bases from J, leaving 12 bases between. This CDR3 has 15 amino acids. In DNA, the CDR3 is TGTGCCAGCAGCCCCCGACAGTTTAGCACAGATACGCAGTATTTT. As protein: CASSPRQFSTDTQYF.

The chain couples TRBV5-4 to TRBJ2-1; 9 bases map to TRBD2. V shed 4 bases and J 6 bases; nucleotides not matched to a gene: 11. Per the germline V gene, CDR1 is SGHNT and CDR2 is YYREEE (reference sequence). This CDR3 is built from 16 residues. The CDR3 sequence is CASSPEALAGANEQFF. In nucleotides, the CDR3 is TGTGCCAGCAGCCCGGAAGCTTTAGCGGGAGCCAATGAGCAGTTCTTC. The whole variable domain, remainder taken from reference TRBV5-4 and TRBJ2-1, is ETGVTQSPTHLIKTRGQQVTLRCSSQSGHNTVSWYQQALGQGPQFIFQYYREEENGRGNFPPRFSGLQFPNYSSELNVNALELDDSALYLCASSPEALAGANEQFFGPGTRLTVL.

This sequence joins TRBV6-5 and TRBJ1-1; no reliable D call. The CDR3 is 11 amino acids. The germline V gene has CDR1 MNHEY and CDR2 SVGAGI. With 6 bases removed from V and 11 bases from J, the gap between germline ends came to 13 bases. The CDR3 loop reads CASSHAGVAFF. Written as DNA, the CDR3 is TGTGCCAGCAGCCACGCCGGGGTCGCTTTCTTT.

This chain links TRBV19 with TRBJ1-1; D remains ambiguous. This CDR3 has 15 residues. V gave up 3 bases and J gave up 2 bases, with 13 bases separating them. The V gene's germline CDR1 is LNHDA and CDR2 SQIVND (reference sequence). For the CDR3, the DNA is TGTGCCAGTAGTATGAGGGCAGTCGGTAACACTGAAGCTTTCTTT. Its translation is CASSMRAVGNTEAFF.

This clone turned up a few times. This chain uses TRBV13 with TRBJ1-1; the D is unclear. Between the trimmed V and J ends, which lost 2 bases and 2 bases, there was a span of 9 bases. The CDR3 covers 14 residues. Germline V CDR1 and CDR2: PRHDT, FYEKMQ (reference sequence). The CDR3 DNA follows: TGTGCCAGCAGCTTAAGGCGGTTAAACACTGAAGCTTTCTTT. Translating gives CASSLRRLNTEAFF.

The chain combines TRBV25-1 with TRBJ2-7; a weak D match, TRBD1 (6 bases). The CDR3 loop spans 15 amino acids. CDR1 MGHDK and CDR2 SYGVNS come from the germline V gene. Trimming stripped 2 bases from V and 12 bases from J, with 23 bases between. The CDR3 DNA is TGTGCCAGCAGTGAAGCCGGGAAAGGGGGTAGTATATGGTACTTC. Translation: CASSEAGKGGSIWYF.

This clone was picked up a small number of times. The chain uses TRBV29-1 and TRBJ1-1, with 8 bases lining up with TRBD1. Germline V gene sequence: CDR1 SQVTM, CDR2 ANQGSEA. The CDR3 spans 13 residues. The J segment lost 3 bases and the V segment lost 7 bases, leaving 7 bases of the junction unmatched. The CDR3 is CSAGGTGHTEAFF. CDR3 nucleotide sequence: TGCAGCGCTGGGGGGACAGGACACACTGAAGCTTTCTTT.

The chain joins TRBV6-1 to TRBJ1-2; D might be TRBD1 (5 bases). The CDR3 loop spans 15 amino acids. The germline V and J ends were trimmed by 1 base and 0 bases, with 9 bases remaining between them. Germline CDR1 is MNHNS and CDR2 is SASEGT. The CDR3 sequence is CASSEEKGSNYGYTF. CDR3 bases: TGTGCCAGCAGTGAAGAGAAGGGGTCTAACTATGGCTACACCTTC.

This clone showed up just a few times. The same CDR3 is also encoded by other DNA sequences in this sample. The rearrangement joins TRBV30 to TRBJ2-3, with 9 bases aligning to TRBD2. Trimming took 5 bases from V and 2 from J; bases not matched to a gene: 8. Looked up from germline, CDR1 is GTSNPN and CDR2 is SVGIG (reference sequence). This CDR3 contains 15 residues. As DNA, the CDR3 is TGTGCCTGGGGCCCGGGACTAGCCTCCACAGATACGCAGTATTTT. Residues: CAWGPGLASTDTQYF.

This clone appeared once. The V call is TRBV29-1, the J call TRBJ2-3; 7 bases agree with TRBD2. V lost 3 bases to trimming and J lost 0 bases; unmatched junction nucleotides: 3. The CDR3 is made up of 14 amino acids. CDR1 and CDR2 from the germline V gene are SQVTM and ANQGSEA. The chain's CDR3 is CSVDGGFSTDTQYF. In DNA, the CDR3 is TGCAGCGTTGACGGGGGGTTTAGCACAGATACGCAGTATTTT.

As concerns this clone: The final CDR3 position lacks the conserved phenylalanine or tryptophan, pointing to a likely read error. This rearrangement joins TRBV30 to TRBJ2-7, with 9 bases lining up with TRBD1. Germline-derived CDR1 and CDR2 are GTSNPN and SVGIG (reference sequence). The V segment lost 3 bases and the J segment 5 bases; nucleotides outside the gene matches: 8. CDR3 length equals 14 residues. The CDR3 here is CAWRAGGTGNEQYL. CDR3 DNA sequence: TGTGCCTGGAGGGCCGGAGGGACAGGGAACGAGCAGTACCTC.

This chain joins TRBV6-5 and TRBJ2-7; 9 nucleotides match TRBD2. J was trimmed by 10 bases and V by 0 bases; bases with no gene match: 4. The germline gives CDR1 MNHEY, CDR2 SVGAGI. This CDR3 comprises 13 residues. As DNA, the CDR3 is TGTGCCAGCAGTTACTCGACCCTAGCGGGACAGTACTTC. Translating gives CASSYSTLAGQYF.

The chain carries TRBV14 and TRBJ1-2; tentatively, D is TRBD1 (6 bases). Germline values: CDR1 SGHDN, CDR2 FVKESK. V dropped 4 bases and J dropped 5 bases, with 8 bases sitting between them. This CDR3 spans 12 amino acids. The CDR3 here is CASSRQGYGYTF. In nucleotides, the CDR3 is TGTGCCAGCAGCCGCCAGGGGTATGGCTACACCTTC. Complete variable domain (other parts from reference TRBV14 and TRBJ1-2): EAGVTQFPSHSVIEKGQTVTLRCDPISGHDNLYWYRRVMGKEIKFLLHFVKESKQDESGMPNNRFLAERTGGTYSTLKVQPAELEDSGVYFCASSRQGYGYTFGSGTRLTVV.

This clone was counted once. The chain carries TRBV10-2 and TRBJ1-2; D perhaps matches TRBD1 (5 bases). The CDR3 totals 12 residues. CDR1 is WSHSY, CDR2 SAAADI, per germline. The V and J ends lost 10 bases and 5 bases respectively, with 14 bases between them. Here the CDR3 DNA reads TGCGCCACCGTGACAGATTTTTATGGCTACACCTTC. This encodes CATVTDFYGYTF.